The clone carrying this T cell receptor beta chain turned up a few times. This sample stems from a study of T cells after yellow fever vaccination. TCR cDNA was made by 5'RACE template switching, adding a universal primer site and UMIs. TCRdb fed the 5' RACE reads into MiXCR, producing one record per CDR3 protein. The sample lists some 300,000 distinct CDR3 sequences, around 10% occurring once. The CDR3 has 13 residues. Germline lookup yields CDR1 DFQATT and CDR2 SNEGSKA (reference sequence). V shed 3 bases and J shed 4 bases, with 10 bases lying between them. The sample in question was CD4+ T cells sorted from PBMCs, obtained 5 days after the yellow fever booster vaccination. This TCR was sampled from a man aged 18 to 30 who received the YFV17D yellow fever vaccine. The V and J genes are TRBV20-1 and TRBJ2-1; D unclear. CDR3 nucleotides: TGCAGTGCTAGCAGGACGGATTACAATGAGCAGTTCTTC. Its translation: CSASRTDYNEQFF.